A single sample is the source of the 29 T cell receptor beta chains below, sequenced in a study of shared clonotypes between healthy human individuals. TCRdb keeps only in-frame clones here, not all; method: immunoSEQ multiplex PCR. The sample has roughly 300,000 clones, roughly 87% seen once. Sequenced sample: memory CD8+ T cells sorted from blood. Indicated subset: CD45RO+ cells pooled with CCR7-negative TemRA cells. The receptors originated from a man aged 18 to 30 in good health.

The chain combines TRBV13 with TRBJ2-7, with D possibly TRBD1 on 6 matching bases. The germline V gene has CDR1 PRHDT and CDR2 FYEKMQ (reference sequence). V lost 4 bases and J 0 bases, leaving 13 bases between the germline ends. The CDR3 covers 15 residues. CDR3 in amino acids: CASSSEGTPSYEQYF. As DNA, the CDR3 is TGTGCCAGCAGCTCTGAGGGGACACCCTCCTACGAGCAGTACTTC.

The chain joins TRBV27 to TRBJ2-1; 9 bases are a match to TRBD2. The germline V gene encodes CDR1 MNHEY and CDR2 SMNVEV (reference sequence). The CDR3 covers 15 residues. J was trimmed by 4 bases and V by 5 bases; bases with no gene match: 6. CDR3 DNA: TGTGCCAGCAGTATAGCGGGAGCGCGTTACAATGAGCAGTTCTTC. It yields the protein CASSIAGARYNEQFF.

The chain employs TRBV27 and TRBJ1-1; no clear D gene. The V gene lost 6 bases and the J gene lost 4 bases, with 9 bases spanning the gap. CDR3 length: 12 amino acids. In germline, CDR1 is MNHEY, CDR2 SMNVEV (reference sequence). CDR3: CASRTLGTEAFF. In nucleotides, the CDR3 is TGTGCCAGCAGGACACTGGGCACTGAAGCTTTCTTT.

This clone was counted a single time. This chain connects TRBV2 to TRBJ1-6; D might be TRBD1 (6 bases). The V and J ends lost 2 bases and 5 bases respectively, with 10 bases between them. Germline-derived CDR1 and CDR2 are SNHLY and FYNNEI. The CDR3 sequence is 15 residues long. CDR3 loop: CASSEQGRNNSPLHF. CDR3 DNA: TGTGCCAGCAGTGAACAGGGGCGAAATAATTCACCCCTCCACTTT.

The V gene is TRBV28, the J gene TRBJ2-7, with TRBD2 matching over 7 bases. Looked up from germline, CDR1 is MDHEN and CDR2 is SYDVKM. V lost 2 bases and J lost 3; bases outside the gene matches: 13. The CDR3 spans 17 residues. CDR3 amino acids: CASSLPVGSGLLYEQYF. Here the CDR3 DNA reads TGTGCCAGCAGTTTACCGGTGGGTAGCGGGCTTCTCTACGAGCAGTACTTC. Based on the CDR3 plus reference TRBV28 and TRBJ2-7, the full variable domain is DVKVTQSSRYLVKRTGEKVFLECVQDMDHENMFWYRQDPGLGLRLIYFSYDVKMKEKGDIPEGYSVSREKKERFSLILESASTNQTSMYLCASSLPVGSGLLYEQYFGPGTRLTVT.

This chain connects TRBV7-9 to TRBJ2-7; a possible D gene is TRBD1 (6 bases). Germline V gene data show CDR1 as SEHNR and CDR2 as FQNEAQ (reference sequence). CDR3 length: 13 amino acids. V lost 5 bases, J lost 0 bases, and 8 bases lay in between. CDR3 region: CASSRDTSYEQYF. CDR3 DNA sequence: TGTGCCAGCAGCCGGGACACCTCCTACGAGCAGTACTTC. Using reference TRBV7-9 and TRBJ2-7 for the parts outside the CDR3, the full variable domain is DTGVSQNPRHKITKRGQNVTFRCDPISEHNRLYWYRQTLGQGPEFLTYFQNEAQLEKSRLLSDRFSAERPKGSFSTLEIQRTEQGDSAMYLCASSRDTSYEQYFGPGTRLTVT.

The V call is TRBV9, the J call TRBJ2-3; 7 nucleotides line up with TRBD2. CDR1 and CDR2 from the germline V gene are SGDLS and YYNGEE. Trimming at V came to 0 bases and at J to 3 bases, leaving 4 bases not matched to a gene. This CDR3 contains 15 residues. The CDR3 sequence: CASSVGRGGTDTQYF. The CDR3 bases are TGTGCCAGCAGCGTAGGACGGGGAGGGACAGATACGCAGTATTTT.

This clone came up once. The rearrangement links TRBV15 to TRBJ1-2, with 9 bases fitting TRBD1. Trimming removed 5 bases from V and 5 bases from J; junction bases left unmatched: 6. Per the germline V gene, CDR1 is LNHNV and CDR2 is YYDKDF (reference sequence). CDR3 size: 14 residues. The CDR3 DNA follows: TGTGCCACCAGCCGGGACAGGGATTGGTATGGCTACACCTTC. The encoded protein is CATSRDRDWYGYTF.

The V gene is TRBV28, the J gene TRBJ2-1; 8 nucleotides align to TRBD2. The junction had 14 bases not matched to a gene; V was cut back by 6 bases and J by 4 bases. Germline CDR1 reads MDHEN; CDR2 reads SYDVKM. This CDR3 contains 17 residues. The CDR3 is CASSPFGASGPYNEQFF. The DNA for the CDR3 is TGTGCCAGCAGCCCCTTCGGTGCTAGCGGGCCATACAATGAGCAGTTCTTC.

V is TRBV7-9 and J is TRBJ2-1, with D perhaps being TRBD1 or TRBD2 (7 bases each). Between the trimmed V and J ends, which lost 1 base and 2 bases, there was a span of 12 bases. Germline V gene sequence: CDR1 SEHNR, CDR2 FQNEAQ (reference sequence). The CDR3 runs to 16 residues. The CDR3 DNA follows: TGTGCCAGCAGCTTAGAGGGGGCGGGAGCCTACAATGAGCAGTTCTTC. It specifies CASSLEGAGAYNEQFF. The full variable domain, completed using reference TRBV7-9 and TRBJ2-1, is DTGVSQNPRHKITKRGQNVTFRCDPISEHNRLYWYRQTLGQGPEFLTYFQNEAQLEKSRLLSDRFSAERPKGSFSTLEIQRTEQGDSAMYLCASSLEGAGAYNEQFFGPGTRLTVL.

The CDR3 loop is CASSQGSGLRYQPQHF. The CDR3 DNA sequence: TGCGCCAGCAGCCAGGGCTCGGGACTCAGGTATCAGCCCCAGCATTTT. The V call is TRBV4-1, the J call TRBJ1-5, with D tentatively TRBD1 (5 bases). Germline-derived CDR1 and CDR2 are MGHRA and YSYEKL. V shed 3 bases and J shed 5 bases, with 17 bases lying between them. The CDR3 covers 16 residues.

The J gene is TRBJ2-1, the V gene TRBV4-1; D is perhaps TRBD1 (6 bases). Per the germline V gene, CDR1 is MGHRA and CDR2 is YSYEKL. CDR3 size: 11 residues. Trimming left V 5 bases short and J 12 bases short, with 11 bases between. CDR3 nucleotides: TGCGCCAGCAGCGCAGAAGGGGGGCAGTTCTTC. Translation gives CASSAEGGQFF.

The chain joins TRBV2 to TRBJ2-7; either TRBD1 or TRBD2 may fit D (6 bases each). Germline CDR1 SNHLY, CDR2 FYNNEI. V lost 7 bases and J lost 3, with 19 bases in between. The CDR3 spans 15 residues. CDR3 sequence (DNA): TGTGCCAGCAACCCCGGAGGGGGGCCTGGCTACGAGCAGTACTTC. Amino acids: CASNPGGGPGYEQYF.

Points on this clone: At the DNA level, this CDR3 is encoded by other sequences in the same sample as well. The rearrangement joins TRBV18 to TRBJ2-1; 9 bases align to TRBD1. The CDR3 runs 15 residues. From germline, CDR1 is KGHSH and CDR2 LQKENI. Losses at the gene ends were 3 bases for V and 8 bases for J; bases not matched to a gene: 8. The CDR3 nucleotides read TGTGCCAGCTCACCTACAGAGGGACAGGGCTATGAGCAGTTCTTC. It encodes CASSPTEGQGYEQFF.

This chain connects TRBV7-2 to TRBJ2-1; TRBD2 is a possible D gene (6 bases). In germline, CDR1 is SGHTA, CDR2 FQGNSA. The CDR3 runs 15 residues. Trimming took off 8 bases at V and 0 bases at J, with 14 bases between the two ends. The CDR3 reads CASSGDSSSYNEQFF. The CDR3 coding sequence is TGTGCCAGCTCTGGGGACTCGAGCTCCTACAATGAGCAGTTCTTC.

The chain combines TRBV7-8 with TRBJ1-1; unclear D gene. V was cut by 6 bases and J by 10 bases, with 15 bases left in between. CDR3 length equals 12 residues. CDR1 and CDR2 (germline): SGHVS, FQNEAQ. The DNA of the CDR3 is TGTGCCAGCAGTCCAGACTTCCTGGGAGCTTTCTTT. Translated, it gives CASSPDFLGAFF.

The chain links TRBV7-9 to TRBJ2-2; the D is unclear. Trimming removed 0 bases at V and 5 bases at J, with 10 bases between. The CDR3 has 15 residues. Germline CDR1 and CDR2: SEHNR and FQNEAQ (reference sequence). CDR3 DNA: TGTGCCAGCAGCTTAGCGGGAAGGCGGACCGGGGAGCTGTTTTTT. This sequence encodes CASSLAGRRTGELFF.

The chain is built from TRBV7-2 and TRBJ2-5; D might be TRBD2 (6 bases). Per the germline V gene, CDR1 is SGHTA and CDR2 is FQGNSA. V lost 5 bases, J lost 3 bases, and 19 bases lay in between. The CDR3 covers 16 residues. CDR3 DNA: TGTGCCAGCAGCCTCGCCAAGACTAGAATAAAAGAGACCCAGTACTTC. It translates to CASSLAKTRIKETQYF.

The genes are TRBV7-9 and TRBJ1-2, with D possibly TRBD1 on 5 matching bases. The V end lost 4 bases, the J end lost 7 bases, and 13 bases lay between the germline ends. Germline loops: CDR1 SEHNR, CDR2 FQNEAQ (reference sequence). The CDR3 extends over 13 amino acids. CDR3 sequence: CASSSGGMAGYTF. In nucleotides, the CDR3 is TGTGCCAGCAGCTCCGGGGGGATGGCTGGCTACACCTTC. The complete variable domain, with remaining parts taken from reference TRBV7-9 and TRBJ1-2, reads DTGVSQNPRHKITKRGQNVTFRCDPISEHNRLYWYRQTLGQGPEFLTYFQNEAQLEKSRLLSDRFSAERPKGSFSTLEIQRTEQGDSAMYLCASSSGGMAGYTFGSGTRLTVV.

For the CDR3, the DNA is TGCGCCAGCAGCCAAGGTGACAGTAGCTACGAGCAGTACTTC. It translates to CASSQGDSSYEQYF. The chain joins TRBV4-3 to TRBJ2-7; D may be TRBD1 (5 bases). This CDR3 is built from 14 residues. V was clipped by 1 base and J by 3 bases, with 10 bases between them. Germline loops: CDR1 LGHNA, CDR2 YSLEER.

This clone appeared a single time. The rearrangement joins TRBV6-5 to TRBJ2-7; TRBD1 agrees at 7 bases. This CDR3 is built from 14 residues. Germline V lookup: CDR1 MNHEY, CDR2 SVGAGI. The trim removed 6 bases at V and 0 bases at J, leaving 5 bases unmatched. Here the CDR3 reads CASSLGQYSYEQYF. The CDR3 DNA follows: TGTGCCAGCAGCCTGGGACAGTACTCCTACGAGCAGTACTTC.

V is TRBV5-1 and J is TRBJ2-7; perhaps TRBD1 as D (5 bases). This CDR3 is 14 amino acids long. Trimming pared 2 bases from V and 4 bases from J, leaving 13 bases between. Germline V gene sequence: CDR1 SGHRS, CDR2 YFSETQ. The CDR3 nucleotides read TGCGCCAGCAGCTTAGACTTAAAGGGGTACGAGCAGTACTTC. Encoded protein: CASSLDLKGYEQYF.

The V call is TRBV28, the J call TRBJ2-2; TRBD2 agrees at 10 bases. V lost 0 bases, J lost 0 bases, and 4 bases stayed unmatched. There are 18 residues in the CDR3. CDR1 is MDHEN and CDR2 is SYDVKM in the germline V gene. In nucleotides, the CDR3 is TGTGCCAGCAGTTTATGGGCTAGCGGGGGTCCGAACACCGGGGAGCTGTTTTTT. It translates to CASSLWASGGPNTGELFF.

The chain couples TRBV27 to TRBJ1-5; no reliable D call. This CDR3 contains 16 residues. V was cut by 4 bases and J by 2 bases, with 15 bases left in between. Germline V gene data show CDR1 as MNHEY and CDR2 as SMNVEV (reference sequence). CDR3 DNA: TGTGCCAGCAGTTCCCCCGCAGCCCTGGGCAATCAGCCCCAGCATTTT. This codes for CASSSPAALGNQPQHF.

The V and J genes are TRBV7-9 and TRBJ2-2; D remains ambiguous. CDR3 length: 13 residues. Trimming left V 5 bases short and J 7 bases short, with 11 bases between. CDR1 and CDR2 from the germline V gene are SEHNR and FQNEAQ (reference sequence). In DNA, the CDR3 is TGTGCCAGCAGCGGAGCCCCAAACGGGGAGCTGTTTTTT. Encoded protein: CASSGAPNGELFF. Together with reference TRBV7-9 and TRBJ2-2, the CDR3 gives the full variable domain: DTGVSQNPRHKITKRGQNVTFRCDPISEHNRLYWYRQTLGQGPEFLTYFQNEAQLEKSRLLSDRFSAERPKGSFSTLEIQRTEQGDSAMYLCASSGAPNGELFFGEGSRLTVL.

This chain uses TRBV30 with TRBJ1-1; unclear D gene. Between the trimmed V and J ends, which lost 0 bases and 1 base, there was a span of 9 bases. Germline lookup yields CDR1 GTSNPN and CDR2 SVGIG (reference sequence). The CDR3 contains 14 residues. For the CDR3, the DNA is TGTGCCTGGAGTGTCGGGGTCTCGAACACTGAAGCTTTCTTT. This translates into CAWSVGVSNTEAFF.

The chain joins TRBV2 to TRBJ1-5; TRBD1 aligns across 10 bases. V gave up 5 bases and J gave up 2 bases; unmatched junction bases: 3. Germline-derived CDR1 and CDR2 are SNHLY and FYNNEI. The CDR3 is made up of 15 amino acids. The CDR3, as DNA: TGTGCCAGCAGTTGGGACAGGGGTGGCAATCAGCCCCAGCATTTT. It encodes CASSWDRGGNQPQHF.

This chain links TRBV4-1 with TRBJ2-5, with D possibly TRBD2 on 5 matching bases. The V gene lost 0 bases and the J gene lost 1 base, with 15 bases spanning the gap. This CDR3 has 17 amino acids. Looked up from germline, CDR1 is MGHRA and CDR2 is YSYEKL. The CDR3 nucleotides read TGCGCCAGCAGCCAAGATCGACTACTAGTGGGCCAAGAGACCCAGTACTTC. This gives the protein CASSQDRLLVGQETQYF.

This chain links TRBV29-1 with TRBJ1-2, with a weak D call TRBD1 (5 bases). V gave up 7 bases and J gave up 0 bases, with 12 bases separating them. Germline assignment: CDR1 SQVTM and CDR2 ANQGSEA. This CDR3 is built from 13 residues. CDR3 sequence (DNA): TGCAGCGCCAGTACAGGATCTAACTATGGCTACACCTTC. Translated: CSASTGSNYGYTF.